This T cell receptor (beta chain) comes out of a study of T cell changes during pregnancy in multiple sclerosis. After removal of 6 bases from V and 4 bases from J, the junction contained 11 bases not matched to a gene. The CDR3 has 15 amino acids. Looked up from germline, CDR1 is SEHNR and CDR2 is FQNEAQ (reference sequence). This clone was picked up one time. TCRdb's table, derived via immunoSEQ multiplex PCR, lists solely in-frame clones and lacks some. The sample contains approximately 52,000 clones, 85% to 95% of which appear only once. This sequence was found in a female donor in good health, enrolled as a control in a pregnancy study. The source material was CD4+ T cells from peripheral blood mononuclear cells, sampled in the second trimester of pregnancy. The J gene is TRBJ2-5, the V gene TRBV7-9, with TRBD2 matching over 7 bases. The CDR3 region has the DNA TGTGCCAGCAGATCCCGACTAGCCTCGGGAGAGACCCAGTACTTC. It encodes CASRSRLASGETQYF.